Detailed here is one T cell receptor (beta chain). What it binds is unknown. The sample originates from a study of cytomegalovirus exposure and HLA in healthy donors. As for the study in general: Tens of millions of unique TCRs from HLA-typed donors were held in an early release of data. Study findings and constraints: TCR beta sequences reportedly predicted most subjects' HLA-A and HLA-B alleles accurately. Cytomegalovirus association was listed for around 170 TCR beta chains.

The PCR had 60 Vbeta and 13 Jbeta primers. TCRdb keeps only in-frame clones here, not all; method: immunoSEQ multiplex PCR. The sample has about 130,000 clones; roughly 77% are singletons. The CDR3 extends over 20 amino acids. Germline values: CDR1 MNHNS, CDR2 SASEGT. The V and J ends lost 4 bases and 2 bases respectively, with 27 bases between them. This chain connects TRBV6-1 to TRBJ2-4, with D possibly matching TRBD1 (7 bases). Source material: PBMCs. The sequence was obtained from a young man in good health and CMV-seronegative. The CDR3 nucleotides read TGTGCCAGCAGTGGCGGGGTCGAGGGGGCAGGATTGCTGTCCAAAAACATTCAGTACTTC. It is translated as CASSGGVEGAGLLSKNIQYF.